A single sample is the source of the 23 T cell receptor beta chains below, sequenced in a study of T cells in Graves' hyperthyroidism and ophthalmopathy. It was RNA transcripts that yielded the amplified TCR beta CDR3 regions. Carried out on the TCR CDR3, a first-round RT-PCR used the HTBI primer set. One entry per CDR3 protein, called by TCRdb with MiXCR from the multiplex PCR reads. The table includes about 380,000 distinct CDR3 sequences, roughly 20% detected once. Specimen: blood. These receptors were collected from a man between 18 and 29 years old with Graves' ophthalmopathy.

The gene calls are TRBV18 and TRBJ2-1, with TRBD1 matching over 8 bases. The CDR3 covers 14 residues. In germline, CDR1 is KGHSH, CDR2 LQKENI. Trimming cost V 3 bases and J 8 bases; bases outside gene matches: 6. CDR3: CASSPRTGFDEQFF. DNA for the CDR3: TGTGCCAGCTCACCGCGGACAGGGTTCGATGAGCAGTTCTTC.

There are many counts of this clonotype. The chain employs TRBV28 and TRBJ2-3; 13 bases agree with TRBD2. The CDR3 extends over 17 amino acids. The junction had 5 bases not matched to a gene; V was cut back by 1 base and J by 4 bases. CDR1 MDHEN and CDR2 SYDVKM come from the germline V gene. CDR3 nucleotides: TGTGCCAGCAGTTTATCCGGACTAGCGGGGGACGCAGATACGCAGTATTTT. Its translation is CASSLSGLAGDADTQYF. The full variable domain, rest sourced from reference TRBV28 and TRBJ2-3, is DVKVTQSSRYLVKRTGEKVFLECVQDMDHENMFWYRQDPGLGLRLIYFSYDVKMKEKGDIPEGYSVSREKKERFSLILESASTNQTSMYLCASSLSGLAGDADTQYFGPGTRLTVL.

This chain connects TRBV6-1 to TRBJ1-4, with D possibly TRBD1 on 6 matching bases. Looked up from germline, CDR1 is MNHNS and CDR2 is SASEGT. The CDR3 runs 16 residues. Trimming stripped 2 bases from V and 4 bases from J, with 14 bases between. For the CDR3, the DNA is TGTGCCAGCAGTGAAACGCGTGGGGGCAATAATGAAAAACTGTTTTTT. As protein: CASSETRGGNNEKLFF.

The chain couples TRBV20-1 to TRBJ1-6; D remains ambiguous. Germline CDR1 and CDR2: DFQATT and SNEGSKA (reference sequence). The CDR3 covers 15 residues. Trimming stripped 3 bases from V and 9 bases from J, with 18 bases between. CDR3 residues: CSASLEAKSASPLHF. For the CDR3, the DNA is TGCAGTGCTAGCCTCGAAGCAAAATCGGCTTCACCCCTCCACTTT.

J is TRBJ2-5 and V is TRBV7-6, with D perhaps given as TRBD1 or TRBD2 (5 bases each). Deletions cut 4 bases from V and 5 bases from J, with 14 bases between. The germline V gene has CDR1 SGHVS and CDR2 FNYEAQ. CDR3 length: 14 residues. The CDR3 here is CASSSYRDGETQYF. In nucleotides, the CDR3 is TGTGCCAGCAGCTCCTACCGGGACGGGGAGACCCAGTACTTC.

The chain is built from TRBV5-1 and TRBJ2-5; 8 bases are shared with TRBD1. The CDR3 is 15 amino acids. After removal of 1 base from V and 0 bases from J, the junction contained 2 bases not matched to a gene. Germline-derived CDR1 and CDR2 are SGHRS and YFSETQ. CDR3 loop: CASSLTGGHQETQYF. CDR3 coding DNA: TGCGCCAGCAGCTTGACAGGGGGACACCAAGAGACCCAGTACTTC.

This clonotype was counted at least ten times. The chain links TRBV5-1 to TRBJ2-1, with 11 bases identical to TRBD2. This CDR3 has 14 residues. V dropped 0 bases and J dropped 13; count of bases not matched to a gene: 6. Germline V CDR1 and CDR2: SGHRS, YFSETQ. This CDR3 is CASSLGLTSGGQFF. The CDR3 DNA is TGCGCCAGCAGCTTGGGGCTTACTAGCGGGGGTCAGTTCTTC.

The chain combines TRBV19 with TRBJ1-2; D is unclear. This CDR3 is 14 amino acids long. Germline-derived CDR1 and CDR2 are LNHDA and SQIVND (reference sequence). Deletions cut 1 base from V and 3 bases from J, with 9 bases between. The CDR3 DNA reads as TGTGCCAGTAGTATAGGTCCGGATGACTATGGCTACACCTTC. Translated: CASSIGPDDYGYTF. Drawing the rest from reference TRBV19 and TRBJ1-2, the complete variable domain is DGGITQSPKYLFRKEGQNVTLSCEQNLNHDAMYWYRQDPGQGLRLIYYSQIVNDFQKGDIAEGYSVSREKKESFPLTVTSAQKNPTAFYLCASSIGPDDYGYTFGSGTRLTVV.

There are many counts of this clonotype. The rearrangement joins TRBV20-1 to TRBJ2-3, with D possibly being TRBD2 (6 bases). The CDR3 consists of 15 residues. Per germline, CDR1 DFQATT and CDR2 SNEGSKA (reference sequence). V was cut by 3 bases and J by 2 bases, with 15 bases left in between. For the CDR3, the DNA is TGCAGTGCTAGCCCCGCTAGCGATAACACAGATACGCAGTATTTT. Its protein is CSASPASDNTDTQYF.

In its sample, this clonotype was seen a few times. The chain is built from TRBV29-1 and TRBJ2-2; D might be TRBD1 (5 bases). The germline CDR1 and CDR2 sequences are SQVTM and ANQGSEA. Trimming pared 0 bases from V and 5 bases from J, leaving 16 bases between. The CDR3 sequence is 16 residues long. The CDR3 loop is CSVEEGSQGETGELFF. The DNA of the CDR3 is TGCAGCGTTGAAGAGGGAAGTCAGGGTGAAACCGGGGAGCTGTTTTTT.

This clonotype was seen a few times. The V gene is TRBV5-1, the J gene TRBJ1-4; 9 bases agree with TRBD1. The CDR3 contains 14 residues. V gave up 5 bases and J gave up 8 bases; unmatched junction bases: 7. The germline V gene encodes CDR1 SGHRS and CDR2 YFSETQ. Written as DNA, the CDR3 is TGCGCCAGCAGGTCTACCGGACAGGGGGAAAAACTGTTTTTT. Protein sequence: CASRSTGQGEKLFF. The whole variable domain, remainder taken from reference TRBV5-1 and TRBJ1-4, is KAGVTQTPRYLIKTRGQQVTLSCSPISGHRSVSWYQQTPGQGLQFLFEYFSETQRNKGNFPGRFSGRQFSNSRSEMNVSTLELGDSALYLCASRSTGQGEKLFFGSGTQLSVL.

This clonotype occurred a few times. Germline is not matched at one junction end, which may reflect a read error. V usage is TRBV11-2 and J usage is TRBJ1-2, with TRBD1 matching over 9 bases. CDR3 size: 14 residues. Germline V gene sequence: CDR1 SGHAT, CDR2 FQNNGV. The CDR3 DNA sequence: TGCGCCAGCAGCCAACCTGGACAGGGGCGCGGCTACACCTTC. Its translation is CASSQPGQGRGYTF.

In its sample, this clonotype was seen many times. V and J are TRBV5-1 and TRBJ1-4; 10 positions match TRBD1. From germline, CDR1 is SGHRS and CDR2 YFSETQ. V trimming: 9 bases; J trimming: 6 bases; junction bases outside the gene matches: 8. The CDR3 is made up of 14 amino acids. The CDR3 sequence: CATRAGTGDEKLFF. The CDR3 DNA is TGCGCCACACGGGCCGGGACAGGGGATGAAAAACTGTTTTTT. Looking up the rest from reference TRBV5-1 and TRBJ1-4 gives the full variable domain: KAGVTQTPRYLIKTRGQQVTLSCSPISGHRSVSWYQQTPGQGLQFLFEYFSETQRNKGNFPGRFSGRQFSNSRSEMNVSTLELGDSALYLCATRAGTGDEKLFFGSGTQLSVL.

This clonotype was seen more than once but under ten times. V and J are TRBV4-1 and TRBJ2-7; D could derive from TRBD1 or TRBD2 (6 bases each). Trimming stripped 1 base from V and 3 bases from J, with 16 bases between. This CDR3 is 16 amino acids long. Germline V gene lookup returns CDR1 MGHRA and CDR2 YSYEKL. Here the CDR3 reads CASSQVFPGAIYEQYF. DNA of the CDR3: TGCGCCAGCAGCCAAGTTTTTCCGGGGGCAATCTACGAGCAGTACTTC.

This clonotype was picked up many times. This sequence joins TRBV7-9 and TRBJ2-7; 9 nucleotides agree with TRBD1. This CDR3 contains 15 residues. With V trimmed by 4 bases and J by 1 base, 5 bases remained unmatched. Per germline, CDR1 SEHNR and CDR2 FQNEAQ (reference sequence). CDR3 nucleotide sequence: TGTGCCAGCAGCTCACAGGGGGCAAGGTCCTACGAGCAGTACTTC. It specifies CASSSQGARSYEQYF.

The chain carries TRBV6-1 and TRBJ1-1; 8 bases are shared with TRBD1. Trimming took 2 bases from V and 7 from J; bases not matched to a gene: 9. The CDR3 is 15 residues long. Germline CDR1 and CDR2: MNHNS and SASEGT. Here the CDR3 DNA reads TGTGCCAGCAGTGAAAAACATGGCAGGGGGCTTGAAGCTTTCTTT. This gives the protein CASSEKHGRGLEAFF.

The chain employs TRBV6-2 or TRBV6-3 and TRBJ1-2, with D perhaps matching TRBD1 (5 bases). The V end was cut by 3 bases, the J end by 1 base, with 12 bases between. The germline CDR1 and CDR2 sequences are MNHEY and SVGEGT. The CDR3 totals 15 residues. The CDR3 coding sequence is TGTGCCAGCAGTTATGGTCCAGGGTTTAACTATGGCTACACCTTC. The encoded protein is CASSYGPGFNYGYTF.

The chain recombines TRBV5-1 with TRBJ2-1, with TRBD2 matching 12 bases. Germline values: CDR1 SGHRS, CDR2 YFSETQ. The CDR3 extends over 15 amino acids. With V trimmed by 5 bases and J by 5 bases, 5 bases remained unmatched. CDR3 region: CASRMPSGGDNEQFF. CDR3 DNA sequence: TGCGCCAGCAGAATGCCTAGCGGGGGGGACAATGAGCAGTTCTTC.

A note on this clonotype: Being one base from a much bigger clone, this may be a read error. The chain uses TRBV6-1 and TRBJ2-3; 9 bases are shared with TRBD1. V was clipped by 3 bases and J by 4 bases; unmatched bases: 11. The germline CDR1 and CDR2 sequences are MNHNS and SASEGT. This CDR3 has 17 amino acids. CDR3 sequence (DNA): TGTGCCAGCAGTGATGGGTGGGGACAGGGAGGTCCAGATACGCAGTATTTT. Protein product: CASSDGWGQGGPDTQYF.

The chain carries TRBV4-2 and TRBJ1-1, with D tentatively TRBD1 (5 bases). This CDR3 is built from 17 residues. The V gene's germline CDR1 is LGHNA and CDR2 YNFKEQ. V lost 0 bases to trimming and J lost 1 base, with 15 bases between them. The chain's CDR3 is CASSQESLVGPNTEAFF. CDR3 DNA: TGTGCCAGCAGCCAAGAATCTTTAGTGGGGCCGAACACTGAAGCTTTCTTT.

Written as DNA, the CDR3 is TGTGCCAGCAAGGACGGGGTAGGGCTGTTTTTT. Its translation is CASKDGVGLFF. The rearrangement links TRBV2 to TRBJ2-2; D perhaps matches TRBD2 (5 bases). With 7 bases removed from V and 13 bases from J, the gap between germline ends came to 13 bases. The V gene's germline CDR1 is SNHLY and CDR2 FYNNEI. CDR3 length: 11 residues.

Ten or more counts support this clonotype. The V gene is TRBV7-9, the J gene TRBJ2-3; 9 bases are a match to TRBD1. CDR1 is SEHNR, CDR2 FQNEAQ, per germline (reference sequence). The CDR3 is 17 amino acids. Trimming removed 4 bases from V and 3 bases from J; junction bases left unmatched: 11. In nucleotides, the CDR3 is TGTGCCAGCAGCTCAGCCCGGGACAGGGTGAAAACAGATACGCAGTATTTT. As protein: CASSSARDRVKTDTQYF.

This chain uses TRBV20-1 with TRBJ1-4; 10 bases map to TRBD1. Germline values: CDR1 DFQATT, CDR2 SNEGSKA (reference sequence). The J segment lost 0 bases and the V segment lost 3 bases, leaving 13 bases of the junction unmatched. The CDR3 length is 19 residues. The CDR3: CSASPAPGQGSPTNEKLFF. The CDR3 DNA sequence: TGCAGTGCTAGCCCGGCGCCGGGACAGGGGTCCCCAACTAATGAAAAACTGTTTTTT.